This record covers a single T cell receptor (beta chain). This sample is drawn from a study of blood T cell repertoires in COVID-19. Turning to the study itself: Sample material is recorded as cDNA or gDNA derived from T cells, B-cell-depleted T cells, or PBMCs.

The method was immunoSEQ multiplex PCR; TCRdb's version includes in-frame clones alone and lacks a portion of them. The data contain 150,000 to 200,000 clones, about 88% of them singletons. This CDR3 is 15 amino acids long. This clonotype was obtained from a middle-aged man with active or convalescent COVID-19. Sequencing input: peripheral blood. This rearrangement joins TRBV12-2 to TRBJ2-7; TRBD1 reflects the table's D call only, with no check against the DNA. TRBV12-2 is a known pseudogene. The CDR3 sequence is CASRLGDRGNYEQYF. The CDR3 DNA sequence: TGTGCAAGTCGCTTAGGGGACAGGGGGAACTACGAGCAGTACTTC.